The 32 T cell receptor beta chains presented below share a single source sample, sequenced in a study of T cells in Graves' hyperthyroidism and ophthalmopathy. The investigators amplified TCR beta CDR3 regions from RNA transcripts. A set of HTBI primers served as the primers for a first-round RT-PCR of the TCR CDR3. Via MiXCR, TCRdb re-called the multiplex PCR reads, giving one row per CDR3 protein. The repertoire holds about 520,000 distinct CDR3 sequences, with 24% as singletons. Sample: blood. Source of these receptors: a young woman with Graves' ophthalmopathy.

This clonotype was counted at least ten times. The rearrangement joins TRBV7-2 to TRBJ1-5; the D is unclear. This CDR3 spans 14 amino acids. V was shortened by 1 base and J by 4 bases, with 8 bases between the two germline ends. Germline V lookup: CDR1 SGHTA, CDR2 FQGNSA. This chain's CDR3 is CASSLGLTNQPQHF. Here the CDR3 DNA reads TGTGCCAGCAGCTTAGGGCTGACTAATCAGCCCCAGCATTTT. The full variable domain, in which reference TRBV7-2 and TRBJ1-5 provide the parts outside the CDR3, is GAGVSQSPSNKVTEKGKDVELRCDPISGHTALYWYRQSLGQGLEFLIYFQGNSAPDKSGLPSDRFSAERTGGSVSTLTIQRTQQEDSAVYLCASSLGLTNQPQHFGDGTRLSIL.

This clonotype was detected many times. This chain connects TRBV5-1 to TRBJ2-2; D unclear. V lost 1 base and J 4 bases, leaving 17 bases between the germline ends. This CDR3 has 17 residues. CDR1 is SGHRS and CDR2 is YFSETQ in the germline V gene. CDR3 amino acids: CASSLSVSGALTGELFF. Here the CDR3 DNA reads TGCGCCAGCAGCTTGTCGGTTTCTGGAGCGCTCACCGGGGAGCTGTTTTTT.

This clonotype was detected ten times or more. This chain connects TRBV27 to TRBJ2-5, with a weak D call TRBD1 (6 bases). V lost 3 bases and J 3 bases, leaving 20 bases between the germline ends. Per germline, CDR1 MNHEY and CDR2 SMNVEV (reference sequence). CDR3 size: 17 residues. The CDR3 loop is CASSFYPVRDTKETQYF. Here the CDR3 DNA reads TGTGCCAGCAGTTTTTACCCCGTCCGGGACACGAAAGAGACCCAGTACTTC.

This chain links TRBV6-5 with TRBJ2-5, with D maybe TRBD1 (8 bases). Trimming shortened V by 4 bases and J by 5 bases, and 14 bases separated the two germline ends. This CDR3 is built from 14 residues. In germline, CDR1 is MNHEY, CDR2 SVGAGI. The CDR3 is CASSSHRGGETQYF. Here the CDR3 DNA reads TGTGCCAGCAGTTCGCACAGGGGGGGGGAGACCCAGTACTTC.

There are many counts of this clonotype. This chain links TRBV28 with TRBJ2-7, with D maybe TRBD1 (6 bases). The length of the CDR3 is 12 residues. Germline V gives CDR1 MDHEN, CDR2 SYDVKM. Trimming took 8 bases from V and 5 from J, leaving 13 bases between them. CDR3 nucleotides: TGTGCCAGCTTACGACAGGACCACGAGCAGTACTTC. Translated, it gives CASLRQDHEQYF.

V usage is TRBV12-3 or TRBV12-4 and J usage is TRBJ2-5, with 8 bases that match TRBD1. With V trimmed by 5 bases and J by 3 bases, 5 bases remained unmatched. The CDR3 has 14 residues. CDR3: CASSRDRLEETQYF. CDR3 DNA sequence: TGTGCCAGCAGTCGGGACAGGTTGGAAGAGACCCAGTACTTC.

There are many counts of this clonotype. The chain is built from TRBV12-3 or TRBV12-4 and TRBJ1-1; D not resolved. The CDR3 length is 13 residues. Between the trimmed V and J ends, which lost 3 bases and 1 base, there was a span of 6 bases. CDR3 amino acids: CASSFEANTEAFF. DNA of the CDR3: TGTGCCAGCAGTTTTGAGGCGAACACTGAAGCTTTCTTT.

This clonotype was seen repeatedly, ten times or more. A read error may produce the germline difference seen at one junction end. The chain recombines TRBV12-3 or TRBV12-4 with TRBJ1-2; no definite D call. The CDR3 extends over 12 amino acids. The DNA for the CDR3 is TGTGCCAGCAGCTTAGCAACCTATGGCTACACCTTC. Its translation: CASSLATYGYTF.

This clonotype has at least ten counts. The chain couples TRBV18 to TRBJ2-7; D is ambiguous. CDR1 and CDR2 (germline): KGHSH, LQKENI. Deletions cut 3 bases from V and 4 bases from J, with 7 bases between. This CDR3 comprises 12 residues. The CDR3 coding sequence is TGTGCCAGCTCACCGCAAGATTACGAGCAGTACTTC. This gives the protein CASSPQDYEQYF.

Details on this clonotype: Its ends do not fully match the called genes, so a read error is possible. V usage is TRBV20-1 and J usage is TRBJ2-5; maybe TRBD2 (6 bases). The CDR3 has 15 amino acids. CDR1 DFQATT and CDR2 SNEGSKA come from the germline V gene (reference sequence). This CDR3 is CSARDSSSVQETRYF. The CDR3, as DNA: TGCAGTGCTAGAGATTCGTCTAGCGTCCAAGAGACCCGGTACTTC.

This clonotype was counted many times. The CDR3 loop is CSRRQGSSNYGYTF. Written as DNA, the CDR3 is TGCAGCCGTCGACAGGGATCGTCTAACTATGGCTACACCTTC. The rearrangement uses TRBV29-1 and TRBJ1-2; 7 bases align to TRBD1. Per the germline V gene, CDR1 is SQVTM and CDR2 is ANQGSEA. V lost 8 bases and J lost 0; bases outside the gene matches: 9. The CDR3 consists of 14 residues. The full variable domain, with the rest looked up from reference TRBV29-1 and TRBJ1-2, is SAVISQKPSRDICQRGTSLTIQCQVDSQVTMMFWYRQQPGQSLTLIATANQGSEATYESGFVIDKFPISRPNLTFSTLTVSNMSPEDSSIYLCSRRQGSSNYGYTFGSGTRLTVV.

This clonotype was recorded a few times. The chain combines TRBV4-1 with TRBJ1-5; D gene ambiguous. The CDR3 sequence is 13 residues long. Trimming took off 4 bases at V and 7 bases at J, with 11 bases between the two ends. The germline V gene has CDR1 MGHRA and CDR2 YSYEKL. CDR3 amino acids: CASSRLVGQPQHF. The CDR3, as DNA: TGCGCCAGCAGCCGACTTGTCGGACAGCCCCAGCATTTT.

This clonotype was found many times. This chain uses TRBV12-3 or TRBV12-4 with TRBJ1-5, with 7 bases that match TRBD1. The CDR3 is 15 amino acids. J lost 3 bases, V lost 5 bases, and 7 bases had no gene match. The CDR3 region has the DNA TGTGCCAGCAGTCAGACAGGGACCTACAATCAGCCCCAGCATTTT. It specifies CASSQTGTYNQPQHF.

This sequence joins TRBV12-3 or TRBV12-4 and TRBJ1-1; D uncertain. The CDR3 has 13 residues. The ends were cut back, 10 bases at V and 4 bases at J, with 16 bases in the middle. CDR3 region: CATIRREGTEAFF. DNA of the CDR3: TGTGCCACTATTAGACGGGAAGGCACTGAAGCTTTCTTT.

This clonotype was detected a few times. The chain couples TRBV3-1 to TRBJ1-1; D gene unclear. Per the germline V gene, CDR1 is LGHDT and CDR2 is YNNKEL (reference sequence). The CDR3 contains 14 residues. V was shortened by 5 bases and J by 4 bases, with 14 bases between the two germline ends. The CDR3 region is CASSETRWGTEAFF. The CDR3 DNA reads TGTGCCAGCAGCGAAACACGGTGGGGCACTGAAGCTTTCTTT.

V usage is TRBV24-1 and J usage is TRBJ2-2; 10 nucleotides agree with TRBD1. Germline trimming cut 4 bases from V and 6 bases from J; bases unmatched to any gene: 7. Per germline, CDR1 KGHDR and CDR2 SFDVKD. The CDR3 spans 16 residues. The CDR3: CATSETPGTGAGELFF. CDR3 sequence (DNA): TGTGCCACCAGTGAGACCCCCGGGACAGGGGCCGGGGAGCTGTTTTTT.

J is TRBJ2-2 and V is TRBV5-4; no clear D. V dropped 2 bases and J dropped 5 bases, with 16 bases sitting between them. This CDR3 is built from 16 residues. Per germline, CDR1 SGHNT and CDR2 YYREEE (reference sequence). This CDR3 is CASSLGTVKDTGELFF. Here the CDR3 DNA reads TGTGCCAGCAGCTTAGGAACCGTCAAGGATACCGGGGAGCTGTTTTTT.

This chain connects TRBV6-2 or TRBV6-3 to TRBJ2-2; a possible D gene is TRBD1 (7 bases). Trimming removed 4 bases at V and 2 bases at J, with 14 bases between. This CDR3 comprises 16 residues. CDR1 MNHEY and CDR2 SVGEGT come from the germline V gene. CDR3 residues: CASSFQGGFNTGELFF. The CDR3 nucleotides are TGTGCCAGCAGTTTCCAGGGGGGATTTAACACCGGGGAGCTGTTTTTT.

In its sample, this clonotype was seen many times. The chain carries TRBV6-2 or TRBV6-3 and TRBJ1-5; 10 bases map to TRBD1. CDR3 length: 17 residues. The germline gives CDR1 MNHEY, CDR2 SVGEGT. J was trimmed by 4 bases and V by 2 bases; bases with no gene match: 8. The CDR3 sequence is CASSYPPGQGKNQPQHF. The CDR3 nucleotides are TGTGCCAGCAGTTACCCCCCGGGACAGGGGAAGAATCAGCCCCAGCATTTT.

This chain connects TRBV12-3 or TRBV12-4 to TRBJ1-2; D possibly corresponds to TRBD1 (6 bases). Trimming shortened V by 4 bases and J by 8 bases, and 14 bases separated the two germline ends. The CDR3 length is 13 residues. CDR3 region: CASSYRGGEGYTF. In nucleotides, the CDR3 is TGTGCCAGCAGTTATAGAGGGGGGGAAGGCTACACCTTC.

This chain links TRBV6-4 with TRBJ2-3, with TRBD2 as a possible D gene (6 bases). V was cut by 8 bases and J by 2 bases, with 11 bases left in between. Per the germline V gene, CDR1 is MRHNA and CDR2 is SNTAGT. This CDR3 has 13 amino acids. The CDR3 loop reads CASGAGHTDTQYF. The CDR3 DNA reads TGTGCCAGCGGAGCGGGCCACACAGATACGCAGTATTTT.

This clonotype was detected ten times or more. Written as DNA, the CDR3 is TGTGCCAGCAGTTACCAGGGGGCTGGCGAGCAGTACTTC. It yields the protein CASSYQGAGEQYF. The rearrangement joins TRBV6-5 to TRBJ2-7; 8 nucleotides line up with TRBD1. The CDR3 is made up of 13 amino acids. V shed 2 bases and J 6 bases; nucleotides not matched to a gene: 3. The germline gives CDR1 MNHEY, CDR2 SVGAGI.

The table lists this clonotype with many counts. V is TRBV5-4 and J is TRBJ1-5; D is ambiguous. Trimming cost V 1 base and J 3 bases, with 20 bases left between them. Looked up from germline, CDR1 is SGHNT and CDR2 is YYREEE (reference sequence). The CDR3 has 18 amino acids. The CDR3 sequence: CASSLRLIGGTSNQPQHF. CDR3 sequence (DNA): TGTGCCAGCAGCTTGAGGTTAATAGGAGGAACTTCCAATCAGCCCCAGCATTTT. The full variable domain, its missing parts supplied by reference TRBV5-4 and TRBJ1-5, is ETGVTQSPTHLIKTRGQQVTLRCSSQSGHNTVSWYQQALGQGPQFIFQYYREEENGRGNFPPRFSGLQFPNYSSELNVNALELDDSALYLCASSLRLIGGTSNQPQHFGDGTRLSIL.

The genes are TRBV6-1 and TRBJ2-7; no definite D call. Germline CDR1 MNHNS, CDR2 SASEGT. This CDR3 spans 12 amino acids. V lost 2 bases and J 3 bases, leaving 5 bases between the germline ends. CDR3 bases: TGTGCCAGCAGTGAATTCGGCTACGAGCAGTACTTC. This codes for CASSEFGYEQYF.

This clonotype was picked up many times. This sequence joins TRBV7-8 and TRBJ1-2; D is uncertain. V was cut by 0 bases and J by 8 bases, with 16 bases left in between. The CDR3 loop spans 15 amino acids. Germline V gives CDR1 SGHVS, CDR2 FQNEAQ. The CDR3 reads CASSLAHGEYYGYTF. The CDR3 DNA reads as TGTGCCAGCAGCTTAGCGCACGGGGAATATTACGGCTACACCTTC.

There are a few counts of this clonotype. J is TRBJ2-7 and V is TRBV19; D may be TRBD2 (6 bases). CDR1 is LNHDA, CDR2 SQIVND, per germline (reference sequence). The CDR3 has 17 residues. The V gene lost 2 bases and the J gene lost 2 bases, with 19 bases spanning the gap. The CDR3 protein is CASSINGLRAGPYEQYF. DNA for the CDR3: TGTGCCAGTAGTATAAACGGTTTGCGAGCGGGCCCCTACGAGCAGTACTTC.

This clonotype showed up many times. J is TRBJ2-7 and V is TRBV6-2 or TRBV6-3; D is unresolved. There are 15 residues in the CDR3. The V gene lost 3 bases and the J gene lost 2 bases, with 14 bases spanning the gap. The V gene's germline CDR1 is MNHEY and CDR2 SVGEGT. CDR3 in amino acids: CASSYYDSNTYEQYF. In nucleotides, the CDR3 is TGTGCCAGCAGTTATTACGACTCTAACACCTACGAGCAGTACTTC.

The sample holds one count of this clonotype. The chain is built from TRBV6-2 or TRBV6-3 and TRBJ2-7; either TRBD1 or TRBD2 may fit D (5 bases each). V was shortened by 6 bases and J by 0 bases, with 15 bases between the two germline ends. This CDR3 spans 15 amino acids. Germline V gene sequence: CDR1 MNHEY, CDR2 SVGEGT. The CDR3 coding sequence is TGTGCCAGCAGCCCGGGACGGCCGAGCTCCTACGAGCAGTACTTC. It encodes CASSPGRPSSYEQYF.

The chain recombines TRBV7-9 with TRBJ1-2; D remains ambiguous. CDR1 is SEHNR and CDR2 is FQNEAQ in the germline V gene (reference sequence). The CDR3 loop spans 13 amino acids. The V and J ends lost 3 bases and 0 bases respectively, with 5 bases between them. The CDR3 region has the DNA TGTGCCAGCAGCTTTAAAGCTAACTATGGCTACACCTTC. This translates into CASSFKANYGYTF. The whole variable domain, remainder taken from reference TRBV7-9 and TRBJ1-2, is DTGVSQNPRHKITKRGQNVTFRCDPISEHNRLYWYRQTLGQGPEFLTYFQNEAQLEKSRLLSDRFSAERPKGSFSTLEIQRTEQGDSAMYLCASSFKANYGYTFGSGTRLTVV.

CDR3 sequence reads: CASTRTSGVDEQYF. In nucleotides, the CDR3 is TGTGCCAGCACGAGGACTAGCGGGGTCGACGAGCAGTACTTC. The genes are TRBV6-1 and TRBJ2-7; 12 positions agree with TRBD2. V trimming: 7 bases; J trimming: 5 bases; junction bases outside the gene matches: 6. The CDR3 totals 14 residues. Germline V gene sequence: CDR1 MNHNS, CDR2 SASEGT.

At least ten counts were recorded for this clonotype. The rearrangement joins TRBV11-2 to TRBJ1-5; maybe TRBD1 (5 bases). The germline V gene encodes CDR1 SGHAT and CDR2 FQNNGV. The V and J ends lost 5 bases and 5 bases respectively, with 10 bases between them. The CDR3 spans 13 residues. CDR3 bases: TGTGCCAGCAGCCGACAGTCCTATCAGCCCCAGCATTTT. This sequence encodes CASSRQSYQPQHF.

This chain joins TRBV10-3 and TRBJ2-7; 8 bases are a match to TRBD2. The germline V gene has CDR1 ENHRY and CDR2 SYGVKD. The CDR3 covers 14 residues. J gave up 2 bases and V 4 bases, and 4 bases lay outside the gene matches. DNA for the CDR3: TGTGCCATCAGTGCAGCGGGAGCCACCTACGAGCAGTACTTC. Amino acids: CAISAAGATYEQYF.